This TCR beta chain was recorded in a study of T cell repertoires in ileal Crohn's disease. On the study more broadly: Surgery for a complication: stricturing in roughly 60%, penetrating in approximately 40%. The study's findings and limits: Compared with non-smokers, active smokers at surgery showed more clonal expansions. Endoscopic recurrence occurred in every patient whose clonality exceeded 26.8%.

Profiling relied on immunoSEQ multiplex PCR, and the TCRdb table lists in-frame clones only, not all of them. Of about 3,800 clones detected, about four fifths appear once; the ten largest clones hold approximately 6.5%. As for this clone: What it binds is unknown.

Eligibility required adulthood, ileal or ileocolonic Crohn's disease and indicated ileocolonic resection. Deletions cut 0 bases from V and 5 bases from J, with 10 bases between. Germline CDR1 GTSNPN, CDR2 SVGIG (reference sequence). The CDR3 sequence is 13 residues long. Sequences were obtained from ileal tissue. This clonotype was obtained from an adult with Crohn's disease. The genes are TRBV30 and TRBJ1-1; D gene unclear. CDR3 nucleotides: TGTGCCTGGAGTGTGCGGGGATGGACTGAAGCTTTCTTT. Encoded protein: CAWSVRGWTEAFF.